This T cell receptor (beta chain) was sequenced during a study of shared clonotypes between healthy human individuals. General observations from the study: Relative to their counterparts shared across all four donors, non-shared clonotypes exhibited diminished generation probabilities. Though the depth was large, rarefaction showed that sorted-subset sequencing was incomplete.

Note on this clone: The target antigen is unknown.

Germline-derived CDR1 and CDR2 are SGDLS and YYNGEE. The CDR3 is 13 amino acids. Trimming removed 5 bases at V and 5 bases at J, with 11 bases between. It was at deep level that the assay was run. In the original analysis: As immunoSEQ supplied junction-only sequences (without quality scores), filtering differed. Sequencing used immunoSEQ multiplex PCR; TCRdb keeps in-frame clones, though not all of them. For V, J and clone size, that table is used; D and trimming come from the DNA. Here the sample spans just over 2,000,000 clones, 85% to 95% being singletons. The rearrangement links TRBV9 to TRBJ1-3, with D unresolved. Sequencing was performed on naive CD4+ T cells sorted from blood. Indicated subset: CD45RA+ positively selected. The sequence was obtained from a man younger than 35 in good health. CDR3 amino acids: CASSLAPRNTIYF. The CDR3 DNA follows: TGTGCCAGCAGTTTAGCCCCAAGAAACACCATATATTTT. Combining the CDR3 with reference TRBV9 and TRBJ1-3 gives the whole variable domain DSGVTQTPKHLITATGQRVTLRCSPRSGDLSVYWYQQSLDQGLQFLIQYYNGEERAKGNILERFSAQQFPDLHSELNLSSLELGDSALYFCASSLAPRNTIYFGEGSWLTVV.